This T cell receptor beta chain was recorded in a study of PD-1 blockade in classical Hodgkin lymphoma. Germline CDR1 and CDR2: SGDLS and YYNGEE. This CDR3 comprises 16 residues. Trimming cost V 0 bases and J 4 bases, with 14 bases left between them. The study, taken as a whole, reports: The baseline diversity of complete responders showed similarity to that of newly diagnosed patients.

Repertoires were generated with immunoSEQ multiplex PCR, while TCRdb's copy carries only in-frame clones and drops some. The sample records around 13,000 clones, about 94% being singletons. Relapse was seen in all patients after autologous stem cell transplantation, and brentuximab vedotin exposure was variable. The study recorded best responses of complete response, partial response or progressive disease. On this clone itself: Its specificity is not known.

The chain employs TRBV9 and TRBJ2-1, with D possibly matching TRBD1 (6 bases). This clonotype originated in a human donor with classical Hodgkin lymphoma. The sequencing used peripheral blood mononuclear cells (PBMCs), collected at baseline. The CDR3 sequence: CASSVASQGHYNEQFF. The CDR3 nucleotides read TGTGCCAGCAGCGTAGCTTCCCAGGGGCATTACAATGAGCAGTTCTTC.